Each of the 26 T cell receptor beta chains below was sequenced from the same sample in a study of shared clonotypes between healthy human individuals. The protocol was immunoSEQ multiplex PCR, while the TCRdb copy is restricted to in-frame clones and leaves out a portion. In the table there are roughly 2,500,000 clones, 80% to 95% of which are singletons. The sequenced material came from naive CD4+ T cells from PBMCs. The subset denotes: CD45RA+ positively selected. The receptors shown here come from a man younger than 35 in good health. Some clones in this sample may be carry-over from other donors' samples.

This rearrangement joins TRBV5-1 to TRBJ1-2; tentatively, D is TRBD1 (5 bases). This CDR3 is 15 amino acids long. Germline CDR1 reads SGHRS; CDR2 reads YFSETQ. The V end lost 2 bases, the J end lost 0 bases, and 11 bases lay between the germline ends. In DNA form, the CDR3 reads TGCGCCAGCAGCTTAGAAGGGGCACCTAACTATGGCTACACCTTC. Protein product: CASSLEGAPNYGYTF.

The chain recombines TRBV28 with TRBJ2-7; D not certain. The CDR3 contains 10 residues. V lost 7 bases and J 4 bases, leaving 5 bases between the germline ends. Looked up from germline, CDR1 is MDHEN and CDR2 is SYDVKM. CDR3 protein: CASMWYEQYF. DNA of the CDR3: TGTGCCAGCATGTGGTACGAGCAGTACTTC.

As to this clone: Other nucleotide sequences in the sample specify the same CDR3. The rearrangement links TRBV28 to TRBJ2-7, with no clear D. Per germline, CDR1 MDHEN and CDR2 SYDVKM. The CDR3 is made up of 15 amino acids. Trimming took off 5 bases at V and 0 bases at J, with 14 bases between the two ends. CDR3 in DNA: TGTGCCAGCAGTCCCCCCAGCCGCTACTCCTACGAGCAGTACTTC. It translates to CASSPPSRYSYEQYF.

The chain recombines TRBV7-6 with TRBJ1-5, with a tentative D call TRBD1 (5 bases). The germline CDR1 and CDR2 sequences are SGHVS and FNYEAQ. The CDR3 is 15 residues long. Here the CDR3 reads CWGLGCPFSNQPQHF. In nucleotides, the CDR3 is TGTTGGGGCCTGGGTTGCCCGTTTAGCAATCAGCCCCAGCATTTT.

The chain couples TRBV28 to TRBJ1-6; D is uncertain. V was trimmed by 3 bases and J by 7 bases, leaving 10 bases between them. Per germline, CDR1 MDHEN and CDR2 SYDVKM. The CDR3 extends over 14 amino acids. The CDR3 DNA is TGTGCCAGCAGTTTGGGCCGGGAAAATTCACCCCTCCACTTT. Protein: CASSLGRENSPLHF.

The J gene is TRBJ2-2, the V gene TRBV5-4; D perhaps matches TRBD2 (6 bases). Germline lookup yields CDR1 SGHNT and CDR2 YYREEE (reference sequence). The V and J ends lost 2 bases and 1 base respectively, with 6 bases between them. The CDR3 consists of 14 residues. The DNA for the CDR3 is TGTGCCAGCAGCTTCGGGAGGAACACCGGGGAGCTGTTTTTT. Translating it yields CASSFGRNTGELFF.

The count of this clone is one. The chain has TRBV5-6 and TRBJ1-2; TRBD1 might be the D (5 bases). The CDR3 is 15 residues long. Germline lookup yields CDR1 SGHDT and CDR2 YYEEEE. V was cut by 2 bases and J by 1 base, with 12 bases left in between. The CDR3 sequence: CASSFRTILNYGYTF. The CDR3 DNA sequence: TGTGCCAGCAGCTTTAGGACAATACTTAACTATGGCTACACCTTC.

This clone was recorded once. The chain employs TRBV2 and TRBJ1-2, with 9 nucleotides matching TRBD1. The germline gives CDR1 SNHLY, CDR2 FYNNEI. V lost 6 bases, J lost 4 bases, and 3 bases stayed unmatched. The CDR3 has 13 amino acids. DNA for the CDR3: TGTGCCAGCAGGGGACAGGGCGTCTATGGCTACACCTTC. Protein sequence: CASRGQGVYGYTF.

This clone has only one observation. DNA of the CDR3: TGCGCCAGCAGCTTGTTACTAGGGGTGGATACGCAGTATTTT. This gives the protein CASSLLLGVDTQYF. This rearrangement joins TRBV5-1 to TRBJ2-3; perhaps D is TRBD1 or TRBD2 (5 bases each). The CDR3 loop spans 14 amino acids. Germline CDR1 SGHRS, CDR2 YFSETQ. V lost 1 base and J lost 6, with 12 bases in between.

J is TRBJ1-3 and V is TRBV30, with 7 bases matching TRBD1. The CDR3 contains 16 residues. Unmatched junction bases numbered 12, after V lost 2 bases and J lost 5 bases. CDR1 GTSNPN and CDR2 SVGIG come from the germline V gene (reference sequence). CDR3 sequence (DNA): TGTGCCTGGAGTCCCAGCCGGACAGGAGATCGAAACACCATATATTTT. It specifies CAWSPSRTGDRNTIYF.

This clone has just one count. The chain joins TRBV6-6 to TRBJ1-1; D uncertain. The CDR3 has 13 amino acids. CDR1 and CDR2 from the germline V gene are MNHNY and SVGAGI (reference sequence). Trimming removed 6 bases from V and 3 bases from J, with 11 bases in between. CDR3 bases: TGTGCCAGCAGGGGCCCAAGCGACACTGAAGCTTTCTTT. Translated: CASRGPSDTEAFF.

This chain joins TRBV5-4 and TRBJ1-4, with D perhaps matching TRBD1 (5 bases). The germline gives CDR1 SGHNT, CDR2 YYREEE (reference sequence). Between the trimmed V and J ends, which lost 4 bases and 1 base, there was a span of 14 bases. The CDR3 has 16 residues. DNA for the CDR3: TGTGCCAGCAGCGCAGGATCGGGGGGAACTAATGAAAAACTGTTTTTT. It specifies CASSAGSGGTNEKLFF.

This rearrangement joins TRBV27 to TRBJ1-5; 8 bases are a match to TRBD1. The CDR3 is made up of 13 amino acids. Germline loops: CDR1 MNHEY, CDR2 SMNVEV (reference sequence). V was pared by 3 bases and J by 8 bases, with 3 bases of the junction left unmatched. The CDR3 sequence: CASSFDRGKPQHF. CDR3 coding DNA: TGTGCCAGCAGTTTCGACAGGGGAAAGCCCCAGCATTTT.

This CDR3 reads CASSSPGTGAGNTIYF. CDR3 DNA sequence: TGTGCCAGTAGTTCCCCGGGAACAGGGGCTGGAAACACCATATATTTT. V and J are TRBV19 and TRBJ1-3; TRBD1 matches at 7 bases. The V segment lost 5 bases and the J segment 2 bases; nucleotides outside the gene matches: 9. This CDR3 contains 16 residues. Germline values: CDR1 LNHDA, CDR2 SQIVND (reference sequence).

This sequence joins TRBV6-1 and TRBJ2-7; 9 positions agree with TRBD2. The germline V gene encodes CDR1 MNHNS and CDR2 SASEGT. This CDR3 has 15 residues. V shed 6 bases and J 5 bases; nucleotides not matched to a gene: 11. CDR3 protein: CASSPRGGLVNEQYF. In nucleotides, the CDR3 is TGTGCCAGCAGCCCGCGGGGGGGATTAGTTAACGAGCAGTACTTC.

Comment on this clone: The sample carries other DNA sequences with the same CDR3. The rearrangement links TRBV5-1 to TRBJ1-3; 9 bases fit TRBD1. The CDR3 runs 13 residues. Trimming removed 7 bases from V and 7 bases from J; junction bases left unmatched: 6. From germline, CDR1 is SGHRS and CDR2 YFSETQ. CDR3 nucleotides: TGCGCCAGCTCGGGACAGGGTGGCAACACCATATATTTT. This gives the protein CASSGQGGNTIYF.

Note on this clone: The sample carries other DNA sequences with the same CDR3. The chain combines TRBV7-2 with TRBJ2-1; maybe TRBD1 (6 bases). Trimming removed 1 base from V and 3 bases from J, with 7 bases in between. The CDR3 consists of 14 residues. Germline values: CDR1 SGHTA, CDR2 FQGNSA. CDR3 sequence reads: CASSLVRGYNEQFF. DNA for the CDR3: TGTGCCAGCAGCTTAGTCAGGGGCTACAATGAGCAGTTCTTC.

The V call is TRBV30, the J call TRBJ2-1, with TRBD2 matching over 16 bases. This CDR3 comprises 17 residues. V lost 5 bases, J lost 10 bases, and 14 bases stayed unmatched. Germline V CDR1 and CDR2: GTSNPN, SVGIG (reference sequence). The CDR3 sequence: CAWQPGLAGGPRLEQFF. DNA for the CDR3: TGTGCCTGGCAACCGGGACTAGCGGGAGGGCCACGGCTCGAGCAGTTCTTC.

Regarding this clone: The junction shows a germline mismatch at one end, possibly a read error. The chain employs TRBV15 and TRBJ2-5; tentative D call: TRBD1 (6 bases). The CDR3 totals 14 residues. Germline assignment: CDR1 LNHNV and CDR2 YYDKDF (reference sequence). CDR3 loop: CASSRDRRLETQYF. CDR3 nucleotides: TGTGCCAGCAGCCGAGACAGGAGGTTGGAGACCCAGTACTTC.

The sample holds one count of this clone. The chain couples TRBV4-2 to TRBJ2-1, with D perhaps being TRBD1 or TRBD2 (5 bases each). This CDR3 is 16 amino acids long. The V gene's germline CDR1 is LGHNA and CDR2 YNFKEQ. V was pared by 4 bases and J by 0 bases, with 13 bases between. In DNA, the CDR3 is TGTGCCAGCAGCCTAGCGACAGCCAGCTCCTACAATGAGCAGTTCTTC. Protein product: CASSLATASSYNEQFF.

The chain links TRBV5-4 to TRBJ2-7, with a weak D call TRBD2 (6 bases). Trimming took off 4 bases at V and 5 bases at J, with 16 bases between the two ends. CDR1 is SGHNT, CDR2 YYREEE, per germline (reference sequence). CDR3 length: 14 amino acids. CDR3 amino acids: CASSRGTSGDEQYF. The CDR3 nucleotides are TGTGCCAGCAGCCGAGGGACTTCGGGCGACGAGCAGTACTTC.

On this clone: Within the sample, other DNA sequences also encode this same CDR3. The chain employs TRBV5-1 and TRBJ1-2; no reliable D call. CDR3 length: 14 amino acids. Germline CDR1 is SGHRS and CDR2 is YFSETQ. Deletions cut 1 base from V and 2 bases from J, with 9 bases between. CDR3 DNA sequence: TGCGCCAGCAGCTTGTCGGCGACCAACTATGGCTACACCTTC. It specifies CASSLSATNYGYTF.

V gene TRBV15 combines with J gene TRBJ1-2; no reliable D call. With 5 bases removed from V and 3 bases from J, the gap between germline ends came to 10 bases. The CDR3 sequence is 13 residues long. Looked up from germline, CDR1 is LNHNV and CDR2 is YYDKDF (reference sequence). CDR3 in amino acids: CATSYIVHYGYTF. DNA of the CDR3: TGTGCCACCAGCTATATAGTCCACTATGGCTACACCTTC.

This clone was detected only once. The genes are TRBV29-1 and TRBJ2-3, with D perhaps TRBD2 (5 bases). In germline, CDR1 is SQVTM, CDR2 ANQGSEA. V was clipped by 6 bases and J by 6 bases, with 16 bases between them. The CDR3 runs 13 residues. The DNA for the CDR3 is TGCAGCGTCGCGGCGGGCCCTAAGGATACGCAGTATTTT. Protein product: CSVAAGPKDTQYF.

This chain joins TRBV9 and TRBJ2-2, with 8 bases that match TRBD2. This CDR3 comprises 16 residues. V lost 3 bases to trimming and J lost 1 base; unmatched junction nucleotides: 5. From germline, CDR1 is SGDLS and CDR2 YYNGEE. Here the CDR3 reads CASSESLAENTGELFF. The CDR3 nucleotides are TGTGCCAGCAGCGAGTCACTAGCGGAGAACACCGGGGAGCTGTTTTTT.

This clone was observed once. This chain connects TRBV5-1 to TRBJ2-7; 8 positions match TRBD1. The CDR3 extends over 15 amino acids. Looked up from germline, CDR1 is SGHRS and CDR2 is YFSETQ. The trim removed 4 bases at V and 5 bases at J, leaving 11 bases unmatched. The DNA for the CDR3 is TGCGCCAGCAGCAACCCAGGACAGGGCCCCCACGAGCAGTACTTC. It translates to CASSNPGQGPHEQYF. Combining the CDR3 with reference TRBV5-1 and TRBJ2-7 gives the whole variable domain KAGVTQTPRYLIKTRGQQVTLSCSPISGHRSVSWYQQTPGQGLQFLFEYFSETQRNKGNFPGRFSGRQFSNSRSEMNVSTLELGDSALYLCASSNPGQGPHEQYFGPGTRLTVT.